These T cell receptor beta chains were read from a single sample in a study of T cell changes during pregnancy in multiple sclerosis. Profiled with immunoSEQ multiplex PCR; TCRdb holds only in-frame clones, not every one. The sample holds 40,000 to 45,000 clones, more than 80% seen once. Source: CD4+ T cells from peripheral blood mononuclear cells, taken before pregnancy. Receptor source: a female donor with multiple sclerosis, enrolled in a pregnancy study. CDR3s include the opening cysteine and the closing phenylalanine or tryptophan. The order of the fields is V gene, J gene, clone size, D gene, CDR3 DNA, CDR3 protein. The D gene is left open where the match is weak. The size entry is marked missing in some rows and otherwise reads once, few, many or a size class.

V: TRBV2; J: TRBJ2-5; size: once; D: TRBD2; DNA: TGTGCCAGCAGCTCCAGGGGGAGCGGGGGGACCGGGACCCAGTACTTC; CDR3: CASSSRGSGGTGTQYF
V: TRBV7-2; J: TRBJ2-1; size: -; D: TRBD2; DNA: TGTGCCAGCAGCTTAGGGGGACTAGCGGGAGCTAGTGAGCAGTTCTTC; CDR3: CASSLGGLAGASEQFF
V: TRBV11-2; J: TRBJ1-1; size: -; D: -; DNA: TGTGCCAGCAGCTCAAGAGGGAGGAACACTGAAGCTTTCTTT; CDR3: CASSSRGRNTEAFF
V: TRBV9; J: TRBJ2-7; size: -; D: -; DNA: TGTGCCAGCAGCGTAGGCGAGTCCTACGAGCAGTACTTC; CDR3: CASSVGESYEQYF
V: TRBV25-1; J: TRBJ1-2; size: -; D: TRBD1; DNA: TGTGCCAGCAGAGGACAGGGACAAATTTCTAACTATGGCTACACCTTC; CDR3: CASRGQGQISNYGYTF
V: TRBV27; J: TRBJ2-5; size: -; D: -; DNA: TGTGCCAGCAGTTCCTTCCGTGGGAGTAAGAAGACCCAGTACTTC; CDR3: CASSSFRGSKKTQYF
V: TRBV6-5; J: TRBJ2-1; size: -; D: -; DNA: TGTGCCAGCAGTTTACTGGGTGGGGGAGGCTACAATGAGCAGTTCTTC; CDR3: CASSLLGGGGYNEQFF
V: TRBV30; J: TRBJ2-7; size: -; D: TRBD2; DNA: TGTGCCTGGACGGAGGGAGGGAGCTCCTACGAGCAGTACTTC; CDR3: CAWTEGGSSYEQYF
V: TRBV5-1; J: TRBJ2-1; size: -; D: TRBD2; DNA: TGCGCCAGCAGCTTGGTGGCGGGGGGGTTCAATGAGCAGTTCTTC; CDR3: CASSLVAGGFNEQFF
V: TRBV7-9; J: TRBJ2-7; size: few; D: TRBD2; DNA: TGTGCCAGCAGCTCGACTAGCGGGAGTAGTCGGTACGAGCAGTACTTC; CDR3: CASSSTSGSSRYEQYF
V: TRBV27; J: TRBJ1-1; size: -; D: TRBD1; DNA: TGTGCCAGCAGTTTTCAAGCTACAGGGGGCTGGAACACTGAAGCTTTCTTT; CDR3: CASSFQATGGWNTEAFF
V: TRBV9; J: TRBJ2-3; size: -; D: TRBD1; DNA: TGTGCCAGCAGCGTAGAGGACAGGCCCACAGATACGCAGTATTTT; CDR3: CASSVEDRPTDTQYF
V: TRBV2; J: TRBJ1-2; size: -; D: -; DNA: TGTGCCAGCAGGGGCGGAGGGGACTATGGCTACACCTTC; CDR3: CASRGGGDYGYTF
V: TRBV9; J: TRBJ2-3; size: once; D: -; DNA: TGTGCCAGCAGCGCGAAGGGACTGGAACGCACAGATACGCAGTATTTT; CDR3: CASSAKGLERTDTQYF
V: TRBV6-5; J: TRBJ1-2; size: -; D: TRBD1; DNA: TGTGCCAGCAGACAGGGGGGGGTTGGCTACACCTTC; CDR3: CASRQGGVGYTF
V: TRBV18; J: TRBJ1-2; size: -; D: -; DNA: TGTGCCAGCTCACCAGAGGTCCGACCTGACTATGGCTACACCTTC; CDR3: CASSPEVRPDYGYTF
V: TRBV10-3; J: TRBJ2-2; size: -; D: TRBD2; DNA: TGTGCCATCAAAACGCTAGCGGGGGGGCCTCACACCGGGGAGCTGTTTTTT; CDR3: CAIKTLAGGPHTGELFF
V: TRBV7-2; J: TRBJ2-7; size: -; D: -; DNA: TGTGCCAGCAGCCCCGGCGGGGTTCGCGAGCAGTACTTC; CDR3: CASSPGGVREQYF
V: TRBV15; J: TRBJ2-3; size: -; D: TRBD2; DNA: TGTGCCACCAGCAGAGATGGCCGGGAGGGAGATACGCAGTATTTT; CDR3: CATSRDGREGDTQYF
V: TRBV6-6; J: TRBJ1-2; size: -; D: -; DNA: TGTGCCAGCAAGGAGGGCGCTAACTATGGCTACACCTTC; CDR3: CASKEGANYGYTF
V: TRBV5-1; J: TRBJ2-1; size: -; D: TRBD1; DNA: TGCGCCAGCAGCTGGGGACAGAGCTCCTACAATGAGCAGTTCTTC; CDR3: CASSWGQSSYNEQFF
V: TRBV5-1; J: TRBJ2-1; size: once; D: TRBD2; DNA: TGCGCCAGCAGCGTATTAGCGGGCTCCTACAATGAGCAGTTCTTC; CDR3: CASSVLAGSYNEQFF
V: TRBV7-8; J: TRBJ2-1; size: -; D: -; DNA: TGTGCCAGCAGCTCCCTCGACTTTAATGAGCAGTTCTTC; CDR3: CASSSLDFNEQFF
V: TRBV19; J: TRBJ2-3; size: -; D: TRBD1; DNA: TGTGCCACGGGCAGGGGGACAGCTCGCACAGATACGCAGTATTTT; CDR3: CATGRGTARTDTQYF
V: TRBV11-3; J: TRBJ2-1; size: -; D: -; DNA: TGTGCCAGCAGCTTAGATACAAACGCGCAGTTCTTC; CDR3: CASSLDTNAQFF